These T cell receptor beta chains were read from a single sample in a study of vaccination effects on CD4 cells after COVID-19. For these receptors, no antigen is known. Method: immunoSEQ multiplex PCR; TCRdb's copy keeps in-frame clones and lacks some. The sample lists nearly 45,000 clones, around 70% occurring once. The source was CD4+ T cells from PBMCs cultured with a peptide pool, collected before COVID-19 vaccination. The receptors come from a human donor who had a prior SARS-CoV-2 infection. CDR3s include the opening cysteine and the closing phenylalanine or tryptophan. A D gene is named only where the DNA matches it firmly. The size entry is marked missing in some rows and otherwise reads once, few, many or a size class.

j_call d_call v_call clone_size cdr3_nt cdr3_aa
TRBJ2-5 TRBD2 TRBV20-1 - TGCAGTGCTAGTTTAGCGGGGGGGCCGTCAGAGACCCAGTACTTC CSASLAGGPSETQYF
TRBJ2-1 - TRBV15 - TGTGCCACCAGCAGAGAATCAGCAGGGTGGTCCTACAATGAGCAGTTCTTC CATSRESAGWSYNEQFF
TRBJ2-5 - TRBV3-1/TRBV3-2 - TGTGCCAGCAGTCAAGGGGCTAACCAAGAGACCCAGTACTTC CASSQGANQETQYF
TRBJ1-4 - TRBV29-1 once TGCAGCGCTAGCCGTGGAAGGGGAAAACTGTTTTTT CSASRGRGKLFF
TRBJ1-1 - TRBV11-3 - TGTGCCAGCAGCCACTCTCCAGCCGCCGAAGCTTTCTTT CASSHSPAAEAFF
TRBJ2-5 TRBD1 TRBV5-1 - TGCGCCAGTAGACAGGGGGGAGTCATGGAGACCCAGTACTTC CASRQGGVMETQYF
TRBJ1-1 - TRBV5-4 few TGTGCCAGCAGCTTGTGGGGTAACACTGAAGCTTTCTTT CASSLWGNTEAFF
TRBJ1-2 TRBD1 TRBV7-2 - TGTGCCAGCAGCTTACCTGGACAGGGGCGCGTTGGTGGCTACACCTTC CASSLPGQGRVGGYTF
TRBJ1-4 TRBD1 TRBV19 - TGTGCCAGCTCCGTAGCCTGGGACAGGGGACAACGCGAAAAACTGTTTTTT CASSVAWDRGQREKLFF
TRBJ2-2 - TRBV5-5 - TGTGCCAGCAGCTTTGGACGAACGAACACCGGGGAGCTGTTTTTT CASSFGRTNTGELFF
TRBJ1-2 - TRBV18 - TGTGCCAGCTCACCACCGACTCCCAGGGGTCTTGGCTACACCTTC CASSPPTPRGLGYTF
TRBJ2-1 TRBD2 TRBV15 few TGTGCCACCAGCAGAGAAACTAGCGGCTCCTACAATGAGCAGTTCTTC CATSRETSGSYNEQFF
TRBJ2-7 TRBD1 TRBV6-6 - TGTGCCAGCTCAACTCAGGGGGATGCCTCCTACGAGCAGTACTTC CASSTQGDASYEQYF
TRBJ1-1 - TRBV18 - TGTGCCAGCCGAGGGGAATTGAACACTGAAGCTTTCTTT CASRGELNTEAFF
TRBJ1-2 - TRBV15 - TGTGCCACCAGCAGCACGGACCGGAGGCTCGGGGGCTACACCTTC CATSSTDRRLGGYTF
TRBJ1-5 - TRBV6-2/TRBV6-3 - TGTGCCAGCAGTTACTCGGCGGCAGGAGCACAGCCCCAGCATTTT CASSYSAAGAQPQHF
TRBJ2-6 - TRBV30 - TGTGCCTGGAAATCTTTTGAGGGCTCTGGGGCCAACGTCCTGACTTTC CAWKSFEGSGANVLTF
TRBJ2-3 - TRBV5-8 few TGTGCCAGCAGCAACAGAGGCGGTACGCAGTATTTT CASSNRGGTQYF
TRBJ1-1 - TRBV21-1 - TGTGCCAGCACCCAAAAGGCCACCATGAACACTGAAGCTTTCTTT CASTQKATMNTEAFF
TRBJ2-3 - TRBV2 - TGTGCCAGCATCCCTAGCGGCACAGATACGCAGTATTTT CASIPSGTDTQYF
TRBJ1-3 - TRBV6-5 - TGTGCCAGCTATGAGAGGGAGGACACCATATATTTT CASYEREDTIYF
TRBJ1-5 - TRBV5-1 - TGCGCCAGCAGCTTGGCGCCCGGGTCGGGTCAGCCCCAGCATTTT CASSLAPGSGQPQHF
TRBJ2-7 - TRBV7-5 - TGTGCCAGAAGTATGGACTACTCCCTCTACGAGCAGTACTTC CARSMDYSLYEQYF
TRBJ1-5 TRBD1 TRBV2 few TGTGCCAGCAGGGCCGGGACAGTCAACCAGCCCCAGCATTTT CASRAGTVNQPQHF
TRBJ1-5 - TRBV5-1 medium-sized TGCGCCAGCAGCTTGGCGGGGGATACTAATCAGCCCCAGCATTTT CASSLAGDTNQPQHF
TRBJ2-1 TRBD2 TRBV5-1 - TGCGCCAGCAGCTTGACTAGCGGGGAGTACAATGAGCAGTTCTTC CASSLTSGEYNEQFF
TRBJ2-5 TRBD2 TRBV7-2 - TGTGCCAGCAGACGGCAGCGGGGGGATGAGACCCAGTACTTC CASRRQRGDETQYF
TRBJ2-5 - TRBV6-5 - TGTGCCAGCAGTTTAGTCCATAGGGAGACCCAGTACTTC CASSLVHRETQYF
TRBJ2-2 TRBD1 TRBV19 once TGTGCCAGTAGTTCCAACAGGGGTGGCGGGGAGCTGTTTTTT CASSSNRGGGELFF
TRBJ1-1 TRBD1 TRBV18 - TGTGCCAGCTCACAGGGGGCGAGCACTGAAGCTTTCTTT CASSQGASTEAFF
TRBJ1-5 - TRBV5-8 - TGTGCCAGCAGCAGGGGGAATCAGCCCCAGCATTTT CASSRGNQPQHF
TRBJ1-2 TRBD1 TRBV18 few TGTGCCAGCTCACTCGGACCGGGACAGTCCTATGGCTACACCTTC CASSLGPGQSYGYTF
TRBJ1-2 - TRBV30 few TGTGCCTGGAGAGGGGGGTACAACTATGGCTACACCTTC CAWRGGYNYGYTF
TRBJ2-7 - TRBV18 few TGTGCCAGCTCACCACGGAGGGGGGCGGACGAGCAGTACTTC CASSPRRGADEQYF
TRBJ2-4 TRBD2 TRBV19 once TGTGCCAGTAGCAGGACGTCTGGGGGGGGAGCCAAAAACATTCAGTACTTC CASSRTSGGGAKNIQYF
TRBJ1-5 - TRBV10-3 - TGTGCCATCAGTGAGTTTGCTCAGGGCTCCAATCAGCCCCAGCATTTT CAISEFAQGSNQPQHF
TRBJ1-6 - TRBV30 - TGTGCCTGGAGTGTACGGTATTTTCGGCAGGGCAGAAATTCACCCCTCCACTTT CAWSVRYFRQGRNSPLHF
TRBJ2-5 - TRBV2 - TGTGCCAGCAGTGAATCGGTGTCTGTGATAGAGACCCAGTACTTC CASSESVSVIETQYF
TRBJ1-3 - TRBV6-5 - TGTGCCAGCAGCTGGGAGAGGAACTCTGGAAACACCATATATTTT CASSWERNSGNTIYF
TRBJ1-5 - TRBV6-1 - TGTGCCAGCAGTGAAGCCATGGTTAGCAATCAGCCCCAGCATTTT CASSEAMVSNQPQHF
TRBJ1-1 - TRBV6-6 - TGTGCAAGCGGGTGGTCCGTTGTTCACACTGAAGCTTTCTTT CASGWSVVHTEAFF
TRBJ2-1 - TRBV7-5 - TGTGCCAGAAGCTCTAAGACAGGGGAGGACTACAATGAGCAGTTCTTC CARSSKTGEDYNEQFF
TRBJ2-5 TRBD1 TRBV7-2 - TGTGCCAGCAGCTTAGCAAACACAGGGGAAGAGACCCAGTACTTC CASSLANTGEETQYF
TRBJ2-2 - TRBV6-2/TRBV6-3 - TGTGCCAGCAGTTACAGGGCGGGAAGGGACACCGGGGAGCTGTTTTTT CASSYRAGRDTGELFF
TRBJ2-2 - TRBV9 - TGTGCCAGCAGCACACAGGAAATTACGGACACCGGGGAGCTGTTTTTT CASSTQEITDTGELFF
TRBJ2-1 - TRBV24-1 - TGTGCCACCAGTGATTTTAGGGTTCCAAATGAGCAGTTCTTC CATSDFRVPNEQFF
TRBJ1-1 - TRBV9 - TGTGCCAGCAGCGTAGTAAGTCGGCAGGACACTGAAGCTTTCTTT CASSVVSRQDTEAFF
TRBJ1-3 - TRBV10-3 - TGTGCCATCAGTGACTACTCTGGAAACACCATATATTTT CAISDYSGNTIYF
TRBJ1-5 - TRBV6-1 - TGTGCCAGCAGTGAAGGACCGCTCCCCTTCCACCAGCATTTT CASSEGPLPFHQHF
TRBJ2-1 - TRBV5-4 - TGTGCCAGCTCAACGGATAGCTCCTACAATGAGCAGTTCTTC CASSTDSSYNEQFF